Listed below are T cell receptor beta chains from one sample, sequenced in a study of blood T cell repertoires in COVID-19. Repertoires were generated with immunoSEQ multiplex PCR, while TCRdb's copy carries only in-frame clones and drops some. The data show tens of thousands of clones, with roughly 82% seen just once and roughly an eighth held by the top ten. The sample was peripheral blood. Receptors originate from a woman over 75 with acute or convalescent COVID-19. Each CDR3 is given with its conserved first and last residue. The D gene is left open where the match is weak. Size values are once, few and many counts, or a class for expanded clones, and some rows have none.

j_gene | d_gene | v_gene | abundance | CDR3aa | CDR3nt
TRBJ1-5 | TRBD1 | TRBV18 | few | CASSPRTGAGGPQHF | TGTGCCAGCTCACCAAGGACAGGTGCGGGCGGACCCCAGCATTTT
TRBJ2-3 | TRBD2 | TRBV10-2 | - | CASSESGIGTDTQYF | TGCGCCAGCAGTGAGAGCGGGATTGGTACAGATACGCAGTATTTT
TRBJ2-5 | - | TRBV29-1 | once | CSAAGQGQETQYF | TGCAGCGCTGCCGGGCAGGGCCAAGAGACCCAGTACTTC
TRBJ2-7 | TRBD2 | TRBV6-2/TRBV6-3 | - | CASSYGGRTGEQYF | TGTGCCAGCAGTTACGGCGGGAGGACTGGCGAGCAGTACTTC
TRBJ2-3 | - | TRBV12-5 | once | CASGPPGLPDTQYF | TGTGCTAGTGGTCCCCCGGGGTTGCCAGATACGCAGTATTTT
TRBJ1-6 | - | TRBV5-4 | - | CASSFNRDQNSPLHF | TGTGCCAGCAGCTTCAACAGGGATCAGAATTCACCCCTCCACTTT
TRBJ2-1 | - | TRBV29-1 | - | CSLQHANEQFF | TGCAGCTTACAGCACGCGAATGAGCAGTTCTTC
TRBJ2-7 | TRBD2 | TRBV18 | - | CASQGAGGYEQYF | TGTGCCAGCCAGGGCGCGGGGGGCTACGAGCAGTACTTC
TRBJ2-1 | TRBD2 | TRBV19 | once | CASTREGYNEQFF | TGTGCCAGTACTCGGGAGGGGTACAATGAGCAGTTCTTC
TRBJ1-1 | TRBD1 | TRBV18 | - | CASSPRVPGQRHRGRSVGTEAFF | TGTGCCAGCTCACCAAGGGTCCCCGGACAAAGGCACAGGGGGCGATCGGTTGGCACTGAAGCTTTCTTT
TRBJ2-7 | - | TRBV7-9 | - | CASSDGLVNEQYF | TGTGCCAGCAGCGACGGACTTGTTAACGAGCAGTACTTC
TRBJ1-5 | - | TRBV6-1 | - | CASSEQGPQPQHF | TGTGCCAGCAGTGAGCAGGGGCCTCAGCCCCAGCATTTT
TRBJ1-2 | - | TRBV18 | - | CASSPPGGDGYTF | TGTGCCAGCTCACCACCGGGAGGGGATGGCTACACCTTC
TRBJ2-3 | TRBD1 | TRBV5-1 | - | CASKTGGSILSDTQYF | TGCGCCAGCAAAACAGGGGGCTCCATCCTGTCAGATACGCAGTATTTT
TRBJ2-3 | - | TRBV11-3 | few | CASSPSTDTQYF | TGTGCCAGCAGCCCTAGCACAGATACGCAGTATTTT
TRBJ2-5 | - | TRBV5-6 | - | CASGELAWQQETQYF | TGTGCCAGCGGGGAACTAGCCTGGCAGCAAGAGACCCAGTACTTC
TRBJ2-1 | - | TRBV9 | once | CASSDPNSPLYNEQFF | TGTGCCAGCAGCGACCCCAACTCCCCGCTCTACAATGAGCAGTTCTTC
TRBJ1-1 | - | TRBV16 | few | CASSQFPTDGEAFF | TGTGCCAGCAGCCAATTTCCGACAGATGGTGAAGCTTTCTTT
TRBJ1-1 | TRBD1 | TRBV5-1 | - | CASSSGQGRYTEAFF | TGCGCCAGCAGCTCTGGACAGGGGAGGTACACTGAAGCTTTCTTT
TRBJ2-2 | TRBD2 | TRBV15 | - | CATSRWLTSGSGAGELFF | TGTGCCACCAGCAGGTGGCTTACTAGCGGGAGTGGAGCCGGGGAGCTGTTTTTT
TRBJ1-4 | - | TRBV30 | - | CAWSIKTPNNEKLFF | TGTGCCTGGAGCATCAAGACACCGAATAATGAAAAACTGTTTTTT
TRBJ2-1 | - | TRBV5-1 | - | CASSLVGGSNNEQFF | TGCGCCAGCAGCTTGGTTGGCGGGTCCAACAATGAGCAGTTCTTC
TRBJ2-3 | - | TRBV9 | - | CASSVEAGRTDTQYF | TGTGCCAGCAGCGTAGAGGCAGGTCGTACAGATACGCAGTATTTT
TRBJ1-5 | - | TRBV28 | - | CASSSGGQRNQPQHF | TGTGCCAGCAGTTCCGGAGGACAGCGTAATCAGCCCCAGCATTTT
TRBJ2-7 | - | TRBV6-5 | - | CASSYNNEQYF | TGTGCCAGCAGTTATAATAACGAGCAGTACTTC
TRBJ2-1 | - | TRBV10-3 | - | CAISGFRGNEQFF | TGTGCCATCAGTGGCTTCCGCGGCAATGAGCAGTTCTTC
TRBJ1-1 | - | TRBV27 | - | CASSLLYGQRLNTEAFF | TGTGCCAGCAGTTTACTCTATGGACAGCGATTGAACACTGAAGCTTTCTTT
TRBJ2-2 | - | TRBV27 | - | CASSLFAGPGTGELFF | TGTGCCAGCAGTTTATTTGCAGGGCCGGGCACCGGGGAGCTGTTTTTT
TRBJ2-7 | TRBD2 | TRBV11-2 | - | CASSQDWDYPYEQYF | TGTGCCAGCAGCCAGGACTGGGACTATCCTTACGAGCAGTACTTC
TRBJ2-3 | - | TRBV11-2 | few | CASKKLSISTDTQYF | TGTGCCAGCAAGAAACTGTCGATCTCCACAGATACGCAGTATTTT
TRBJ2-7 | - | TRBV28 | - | CASSNRFTYEQYF | TGTGCCAGTTCGAACAGGTTTACCTACGAGCAGTACTTC
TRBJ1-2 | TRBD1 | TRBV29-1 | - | CSVVGDRGHNYGYTF | TGCAGCGTTGTAGGAGACAGGGGGCATAACTATGGCTACACCTTC
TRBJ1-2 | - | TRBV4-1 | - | CASSQSPGTTGYTF | TGCGCCAGCAGCCAATCCCCCGGGACTACTGGCTACACCTTC
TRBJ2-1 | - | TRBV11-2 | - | CASSLGLVAYNEQFF | TGTGCCAGCAGCTTAGGACTAGTGGCCTACAATGAGCAGTTCTTC
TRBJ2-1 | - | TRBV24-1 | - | CATSDGGPHVNNEQFF | TGTGCCACCAGTGACGGGGGGCCACATGTCAACAATGAGCAGTTCTTC
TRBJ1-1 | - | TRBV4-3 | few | CASSQEANTEAFF | TGCGCCAGCAGCCAAGAGGCCAACACTGAAGCTTTCTTT